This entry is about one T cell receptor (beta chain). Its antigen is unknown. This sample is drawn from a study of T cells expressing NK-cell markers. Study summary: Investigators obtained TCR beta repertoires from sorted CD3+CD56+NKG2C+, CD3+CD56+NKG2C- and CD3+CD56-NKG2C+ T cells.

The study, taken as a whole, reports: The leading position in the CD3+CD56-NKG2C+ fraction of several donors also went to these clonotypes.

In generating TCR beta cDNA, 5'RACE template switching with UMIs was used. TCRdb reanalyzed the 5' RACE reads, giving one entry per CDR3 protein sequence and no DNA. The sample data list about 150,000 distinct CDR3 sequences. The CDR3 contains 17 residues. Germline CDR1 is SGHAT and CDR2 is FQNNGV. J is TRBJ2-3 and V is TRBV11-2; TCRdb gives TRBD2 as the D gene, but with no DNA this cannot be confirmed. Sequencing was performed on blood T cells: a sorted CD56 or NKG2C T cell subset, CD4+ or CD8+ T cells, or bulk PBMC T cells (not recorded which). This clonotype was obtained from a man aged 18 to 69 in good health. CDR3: CASSGGTFAASTDTQYF.